This TCR beta chain was sequenced for a study of shared clonotypes between healthy human individuals. Genomic DNA (from each subset) was split evenly across several immunoSEQ plates. Assay used: immunoSEQ multiplex PCR; TCRdb lists only in-frame clones, some missing. The sample lists around 500,000 clones, over 70% occurring once. All donors were healthy HIV-negative adults lacking recent acute infections or vaccinations. For genomic DNA, unsorted samples relied on tens of millions of PBMCs. V was clipped by 3 bases and J by 7 bases, with 18 bases between them. In germline, CDR1 is GTSNPN, CDR2 SVGIG (reference sequence). The CDR3 covers 14 residues. This clone has ten or more counts. The sample carries other DNA sequences with the same CDR3.

This receptor was obtained from a woman aged 40 to 55 in good health. Some clones in this sample may be carry-over from other donors' samples. V usage is TRBV30 and J usage is TRBJ2-5; D possibly corresponds to TRBD2 (6 bases). The sequencing sample was made of PBMCs. Written as DNA, the CDR3 is TGTGCCTGGAGGGATTGGAGGGCTCGAGGGACCCAGTACTTC. It specifies CAWRDWRARGTQYF. Drawing the rest from reference TRBV30 and TRBJ2-5, the complete variable domain is SQTIHQWPATLVQPVGSPLSLECTVEGTSNPNLYWYRQAAGRGLQLLFYSVGIGQISSEVPQNLSASRPQDRQFILSSKKLLLSDSGFYLCAWRDWRARGTQYFGPGTRLLVL.